This record looks at one T cell receptor (beta chain) sequence and its context. The repertoire was sequenced with immunoSEQ multiplex PCR; TCRdb's copy has only in-frame clones and lacks some. The profile covers some 36,000 clones, with roughly 95% appearing a single time and around 1.5% taken by the ten largest. V dropped 5 bases and J dropped 7 bases, with 9 bases sitting between them. The CDR3 has 12 amino acids. Germline V gene lookup returns CDR1 SGHAT and CDR2 FQNNGV. Time point here: recipient sample about 28 days before transplant, after cytoreduction. This specimen comes from a study of T cell clonotyping in hematopoietic cell transplantation.

This TCR came from a man aged 40-49 years with chronic myeloid leukemia. Some clones in this sample may be carry-over from other donors' samples. Source: peripheral blood mononuclear cells, taken before stem cell transplant. The chain combines TRBV11-2 with TRBJ2-1; no firm D call. The CDR3 loop is CASSPLRNEQFF. CDR3 nucleotides: TGTGCCAGCAGCCCACTACGGAATGAGCAGTTCTTC.